This TCR beta chain was observed in a study of blood T cell repertoires in COVID-19. Study overall: Some COVID-19 samples were acute and others convalescent; all came from the United States, Italy and Spain. Nucleic acid was either cDNA or gDNA, and it came from T cells, B-cell-depleted T cells, or PBMCs.

Under the authors' procedure: Reference gene primer amplification yielded estimated nucleated cell counts. Sequenced by immunoSEQ multiplex PCR; TCRdb stores in-frame clones only, minus some. V and J calls and clone size are given by that table; D and trimming were obtained from the DNA. Of over 120,000 clones listed, approximately 88% are singletons. V was cut by 5 bases and J by 3 bases, with 16 bases left in between. The CDR3 is 15 residues long. Per germline, CDR1 SEHNR and CDR2 FQNEAQ (reference sequence). This clonotype was obtained from a woman between 50 and 59 years old with acute or convalescent COVID-19. The V and J genes are TRBV7-9 and TRBJ1-1; D possibly corresponds to TRBD1 (5 bases). The source material was peripheral blood. CDR3 coding DNA: TGTGCCAGCAGCCTGCGTCGCCAGGGTGACACTGAAGCTTTCTTT. The encoded protein is CASSLRRQGDTEAFF.